This entry lists 5 T cell receptor beta chains sequenced from one sample in a study of T-cell reconstitution after alpha-beta-depleted transplantation in children. Library preparation (for TCRbeta) was performed with unique molecular identifiers. TCRdb called the PCR reads again in MiXCR, with one record for every CDR3 protein. Altogether a few hundred thousand distinct CDR3 sequences are present, more than 20% being singletons, with the ten largest covering about 35%. Sequenced material: PBMCs, taken before TCRalphabeta/CD19-depleted stem cell transplant. All receptors come from a boy less than two years old with Wiskott-Aldrich syndrome, due to receive a stem cell transplant.

V gene TRBV7-6 combines with J gene TRBJ2-6; 8 bases fit TRBD1. Trimming at V came to 2 bases and at J to 2 bases, leaving 5 bases not matched to a gene. The CDR3 covers 17 residues. Germline V CDR1 and CDR2: SGHVS, FNYEAQ. The DNA for the CDR3 is TGTGCCAGCAGCTTACCGACAGGGGCAGCTGGGGCCAACGTCCTGACTTTC. Its protein is CASSLPTGAAGANVLTF.

This clonotype was observed a few times. The CDR3 here is CASFNTGELFF. In nucleotides, the CDR3 is TGTGCCAGCTTCAACACCGGGGAGCTGTTTTTT. The chain couples TRBV12-3 or TRBV12-4 to TRBJ2-2; D is unresolved. V was trimmed by 8 bases and J by 2 bases, leaving 3 bases between them. CDR3 length: 11 amino acids.

In its sample, this clonotype was seen a few times. The V gene is TRBV5-1, the J gene TRBJ1-2, with 9 bases lining up with TRBD1. This CDR3 has 19 amino acids. The V gene's germline CDR1 is SGHRS and CDR2 YFSETQ. Germline trimming cut 0 bases from V and 4 bases from J; bases unmatched to any gene: 16. The CDR3 region is CASSLVGQGPSVMLYGYTF. CDR3 sequence (DNA): TGCGCCAGCAGCTTGGTGGGACAGGGACCTTCCGTTATGCTCTATGGCTACACCTTC.

The V call is TRBV5-1, the J call TRBJ2-1; D gene unclear. V was shortened by 4 bases and J by 5 bases, with 22 bases between the two germline ends. The CDR3 loop spans 17 amino acids. Germline CDR1 reads SGHRS; CDR2 reads YFSETQ. CDR3: CASSPYRRGFDDNEQFF. The CDR3 DNA reads as TGCGCCAGCAGCCCATACCGTCGAGGCTTTGATGACAATGAGCAGTTCTTC.

The chain recombines TRBV30 with TRBJ2-3, with 7 bases matching TRBD2. The J segment lost 7 bases and the V segment lost 0 bases, leaving 13 bases of the junction unmatched. The CDR3 totals 16 residues. CDR1 and CDR2 (germline): GTSNPN, SVGIG (reference sequence). CDR3 DNA sequence: TGTGCCTGGAGTGTAGGAGGGCTAGCGGAGCGCAATACGCAGTATTTT. Protein product: CAWSVGGLAERNTQYF.